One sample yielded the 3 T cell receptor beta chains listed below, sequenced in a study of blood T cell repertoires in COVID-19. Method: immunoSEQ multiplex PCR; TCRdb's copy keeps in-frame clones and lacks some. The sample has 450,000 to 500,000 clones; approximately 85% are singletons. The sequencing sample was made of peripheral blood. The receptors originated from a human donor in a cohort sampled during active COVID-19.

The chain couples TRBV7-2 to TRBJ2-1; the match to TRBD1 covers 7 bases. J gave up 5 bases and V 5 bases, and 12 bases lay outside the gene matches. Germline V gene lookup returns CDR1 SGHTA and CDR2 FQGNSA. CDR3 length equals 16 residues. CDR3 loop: CASSARRGFGDNEQFF. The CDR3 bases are TGTGCCAGCAGCGCCCGCAGGGGGTTCGGGGACAATGAGCAGTTCTTC.

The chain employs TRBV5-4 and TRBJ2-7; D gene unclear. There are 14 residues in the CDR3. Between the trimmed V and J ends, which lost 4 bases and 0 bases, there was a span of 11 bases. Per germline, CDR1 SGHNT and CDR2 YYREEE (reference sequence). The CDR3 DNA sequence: TGTGCCAGCAGCCGACAAGAAAGCTCCTACGAGCAGTACTTC. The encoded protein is CASSRQESSYEQYF.

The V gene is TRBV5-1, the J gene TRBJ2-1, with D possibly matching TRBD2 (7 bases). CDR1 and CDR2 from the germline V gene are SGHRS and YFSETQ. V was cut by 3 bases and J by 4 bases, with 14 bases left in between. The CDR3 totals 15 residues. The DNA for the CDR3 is TGCGCCAGCAGCTGGACGGGGGGCGGGTACAATGAGCAGTTCTTC. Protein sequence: CASSWTGGGYNEQFF.